A selection of T cell receptor beta chains follows, all from one sample in a study of blood T cells in healthy people across ages. MiXCR was run by TCRdb on the 5' RACE reads, yielding one entry per CDR3 protein. Among some 1.7 million distinct CDR3 sequences, roughly 30% were seen once, and the ten largest hold over 7%. Sequencing was carried out using blood. The receptors stem from a woman under 40 in good health. The conserved cysteine and the conserved F or W are not part of the CDR3 here. A D gene is named only where the DNA matches it firmly.

d_gene	v_gene	j_gene	CDR3aa
TRBD2	TRBV7-2	TRBJ2-7	ASSQRTSGTYEQY
.	TRBV5-6	TRBJ2-5	ASSRSTGETQY
.	TRBV5-1	TRBJ1-1	ASSLESRDTEAF
TRBD2	TRBV27	TRBJ2-5	ASQPGLAGIETQY
TRBD2	TRBV2	.	ASSERDWTSGSCEQY
.	TRBV7-9	TRBJ2-3	ASELDTQY
.	TRBV12-3/TRBV12-4	TRBJ2-1	ASSLAGPPRPYNEQF
.	TRBV11-1	TRBJ1-2	ASSRDTTGFDGYT
.	TRBV15	TRBJ1-2	ATSRDFEVYGYT
TRBD2	TRBV5-1	TRBJ2-1	ASSSGTSGSARYNEQF
.	TRBV29-1	TRBJ1-2	SVGEYGYT
.	TRBV15	TRBJ2-1	ATSRVIGRSGNEQF
.	TRBV6-1	TRBJ1-2	ASSESPAGLSHGYT
.	TRBV7-2	TRBJ2-3	ASSLVRESGRSHTDTQY
.	TRBV12-3/TRBV12-4	TRBJ2-3	AWTRKRGSTDTQY
.	TRBV6-6	TRBJ2-1	ASLSYGLAPSSYNEQF
.	TRBV5-1	TRBJ1-1	ASVKVIGATEAF
.	TRBV7-2	TRBJ2-1	ASSPQTGGQQF
.	TRBV29-1	TRBJ2-7	SVDYTRRGEQY
.	TRBV2	TRBJ2-3	ASSEAGRTDTQY
.	TRBV11-2	TRBJ2-4	ASSLGGRGRSDKNIQY
.	TRBV7-6	TRBJ2-7	ASSLQVGEQY
.	TRBV28	TRBJ2-7	ASSLIENEQY
TRBD1	TRBV20-1	TRBJ1-4	SASPTGLNEKLF
TRBD2	TRBV5-1	TRBJ2-7	ASSSGASQNPYEQY
TRBD2	TRBV20-1	TRBJ2-5	SASETSNEQY
.	TRBV12-3/TRBV12-4	TRBJ2-5	ASSLAGLTKETQY
.	TRBV2	.	ASRGPAEDQETQY
TRBD1	TRBV27	TRBJ1-5	ASKSGTEYSNQPQH
.	TRBV12-3/TRBV12-4	TRBJ1-2	ASSLMTAYGHT
.	TRBV28	TRBJ2-7	ASSLGAYERY
TRBD2	TRBV7-9	TRBJ2-5	ASSRLAGGDHWETQY
.	TRBV12-3/TRBV12-4	TRBJ1-5	TSSGPSENQPQH
.	TRBV20-1	TRBJ1-5	SARRQGIQPQH
.	TRBV30	TRBJ2-2	AWKNTGELF
.	TRBV21-1	TRBJ2-7	ASSTWTAGYEQY
.	TRBV6-5	TRBJ2-7	ASSYSVVDSYEQY
TRBD2	TRBV12-3/TRBV12-4	TRBJ2-7	ASSFSGYEQY
TRBD2	TRBV19	TRBJ2-2	ASNDGGGNTGELF
.	TRBV28	TRBJ2-5	ASSSGARETQY
TRBD2	TRBV20-1	TRBJ2-1	SARTTGTSGLYNEQF
.	TRBV20-1	TRBJ1-1	SAPFYGRTLAKPEAF
.	TRBV9	TRBJ2-7	ASSVRGPDYEQY
.	TRBV6-2/TRBV6-3	TRBJ2-7	ASSYGTESSYEQY